This T cell receptor (beta chain) emerged from a study of blood T cell repertoires in COVID-19. About the study: COVID-19 samples collected from the United States, Italy and Spain covered acute and convalescent phases. Sample material is recorded as cDNA or gDNA derived from T cells, B-cell-depleted T cells, or PBMCs.

The V end was cut by 4 bases, the J end by 2 bases, with 10 bases between. This CDR3 spans 14 amino acids. Germline CDR1 and CDR2: MNHEY and SMNVEV (reference sequence). The data were produced by immunoSEQ multiplex PCR, yet TCRdb's version contains in-frame clones alone and is incomplete. Here the sample spans about 230,000 clones, roughly 85% being singletons. This TCR was recovered from a woman between 18 and 30 years old who had recovered from COVID-19. The chain recombines TRBV27 with TRBJ2-3, with TRBD2 as a possible D gene (6 bases). The specimen sequenced was peripheral blood. The CDR3 bases are TGTGCCAGCAGTTCCGCGGGATACACAGATACGCAGTATTTT. Translated: CASSSAGYTDTQYF.